The sequence of this T cell receptor (beta chain) was determined in a study of blood T cell repertoires in COVID-19. Whole-study context: Both acute and convalescent COVID-19 samples were obtained from the United States, Italy and Spain. T cells, B-cell-depleted T cells, or PBMCs supplied cDNA or gDNA.

Data came from immunoSEQ multiplex PCR; TCRdb stores just in-frame clones and leaves some out. The table includes about 180,000 clones, roughly 88% detected once. Germline V gene lookup returns CDR1 SGDLS and CDR2 YYNGEE. There are 14 residues in the CDR3. Trimming left V 4 bases short and J 6 bases short, with 14 bases between. Sequencing input: peripheral blood. The V gene is TRBV9, the J gene TRBJ1-5; perhaps TRBD1 as D (5 bases). This TCR was sampled from a woman at least 80 years old with acute or convalescent COVID-19. As DNA, the CDR3 is TGTGCCAGCAGCCGACTGGGGGGGGGTCAGCCCCAGCATTTT. It specifies CASSRLGGGQPQHF.